The next 11 T cell receptor beta chains were all read from a single sample in a study of blood T cell repertoires in COVID-19. Profiling relied on immunoSEQ multiplex PCR, and the TCRdb table lists in-frame clones only, not all of them. Among under 250,000 clones listed, about 93% were seen once. Sequenced input: peripheral blood. These receptor sequences come from a man in his sixties with COVID-19, enrolled during active disease.

The chain couples TRBV18 to TRBJ2-7, with 10 bases aligning to TRBD1. CDR3 length: 13 residues. The germline V gene encodes CDR1 KGHSH and CDR2 LQKENI. V shed 4 bases, J shed 6 bases, and the junction held 3 bases outside the gene matches. CDR3: CASSQGTGVEQYF. The CDR3 DNA reads TGTGCCAGCTCACAGGGGACAGGGGTCGAGCAGTACTTC.

This clone was observed a single time. The chain links TRBV5-1 to TRBJ2-1; 7 bases fit TRBD2. J lost 7 bases, V lost 4 bases, and 11 bases had no gene match. Germline-derived CDR1 and CDR2 are SGHRS and YFSETQ. The CDR3 extends over 15 amino acids. The CDR3 nucleotides read TGCGCCAGCAGCCCCTCGGCGGGAGTCGTAAATGAGCAGTTCTTC. Amino acid sequence: CASSPSAGVVNEQFF.

The chain links TRBV11-3 to TRBJ2-3; maybe TRBD2 (5 bases). This CDR3 comprises 15 residues. The germline V gene encodes CDR1 SGHNT and CDR2 YENEEA. V was shortened by 4 bases and J by 3 bases, with 14 bases between the two germline ends. In nucleotides, the CDR3 is TGTGCCAGCAGCTCAGGACTTCGGGGAACAGATACGCAGTATTTT. Its protein is CASSSGLRGTDTQYF.

The V gene is TRBV18, the J gene TRBJ1-2; D gene unclear. CDR1 is KGHSH, CDR2 LQKENI, per germline. Trimming left V 5 bases short and J 2 bases short, with 6 bases between. The CDR3 covers 12 residues. CDR3 coding DNA: TGTGCCAGCTCAGACGGGAACTATGGCTACACCTTC. Translated: CASSDGNYGYTF.

This chain uses TRBV6-2 or TRBV6-3 with TRBJ2-1; 8 bases are a match to TRBD2. Germline lookup yields CDR1 MNHEY and CDR2 SVGEGT. This CDR3 contains 15 residues. The V segment lost 5 bases and the J segment 6 bases; nucleotides outside the gene matches: 9. CDR3 loop: CASSTMAGGRNEQFF. In DNA, the CDR3 is TGTGCCAGCAGTACTATGGCGGGAGGCCGCAATGAGCAGTTCTTC.

The chain carries TRBV14 and TRBJ2-7; tentatively, D is TRBD1 (6 bases). The CDR3 runs to 14 residues. CDR1 and CDR2 (germline): SGHDN, FVKESK. Trimming removed 3 bases at V and 1 base at J, with 10 bases between. CDR3 coding DNA: TGTGCCAGCAGCCAGTCGACAGGTTCCTACGAGCAGTACTTC. Amino acids: CASSQSTGSYEQYF. The variable domain in full, completed from reference TRBV14 and TRBJ2-7, reads EAGVTQFPSHSVIEKGQTVTLRCDPISGHDNLYWYRRVMGKEIKFLLHFVKESKQDESGMPNNRFLAERTGGTYSTLKVQPAELEDSGVYFCASSQSTGSYEQYFGPGTRLTVT.

This clone appeared a few times. The V call is TRBV7-3, the J call TRBJ1-6; D gene unclear. The germline gives CDR1 SGHTA, CDR2 FQGTGA. The V gene lost 5 bases and the J gene lost 6 bases, with 8 bases spanning the gap. This CDR3 has 13 residues. CDR3 sequence (DNA): TGTGCCAGCAGCGGTTCGGGTAATTCACCCCTCCACTTT. Translating it yields CASSGSGNSPLHF.

This chain links TRBV27 with TRBJ1-2; D unclear. CDR1 is MNHEY, CDR2 SMNVEV, per germline (reference sequence). V lost 4 bases and J 8 bases, leaving 14 bases between the germline ends. The length of the CDR3 is 13 residues. The CDR3 region has the DNA TGTGCCAGCAGTTCCCCACGAGGAGTCGGCTACACCTTC. Protein: CASSSPRGVGYTF.

This rearrangement joins TRBV6-5 to TRBJ2-7; no clear D. Trimming removed 1 base from V and 5 bases from J, with 12 bases in between. This CDR3 is 14 amino acids long. Germline V gene lookup returns CDR1 MNHEY and CDR2 SVGAGI. The CDR3 sequence: CASSYYRRFDEQYF. The CDR3 DNA reads TGTGCCAGCAGTTACTATCGCAGATTCGACGAGCAGTACTTC.

The chain carries TRBV11-3 and TRBJ2-1, with D uncertain. V was trimmed by 5 bases and J by 5 bases, leaving 13 bases between them. Germline values: CDR1 SGHNT, CDR2 YENEEA. The CDR3 is 14 amino acids. The CDR3 DNA reads TGTGCCAGCAGCCTTACTTCCGAAAACAATGAGCAGTTCTTC. Amino acid sequence: CASSLTSENNEQFF.

The chain employs TRBV27 and TRBJ1-5; D remains ambiguous. CDR3 length equals 12 residues. Germline lookup yields CDR1 MNHEY and CDR2 SMNVEV (reference sequence). Trimming took off 6 bases at V and 9 bases at J, with 12 bases between the two ends. CDR3 amino acids: CASRINGGPQHF. The DNA of the CDR3 is TGTGCCAGCAGGATTAACGGCGGGCCCCAGCATTTT.